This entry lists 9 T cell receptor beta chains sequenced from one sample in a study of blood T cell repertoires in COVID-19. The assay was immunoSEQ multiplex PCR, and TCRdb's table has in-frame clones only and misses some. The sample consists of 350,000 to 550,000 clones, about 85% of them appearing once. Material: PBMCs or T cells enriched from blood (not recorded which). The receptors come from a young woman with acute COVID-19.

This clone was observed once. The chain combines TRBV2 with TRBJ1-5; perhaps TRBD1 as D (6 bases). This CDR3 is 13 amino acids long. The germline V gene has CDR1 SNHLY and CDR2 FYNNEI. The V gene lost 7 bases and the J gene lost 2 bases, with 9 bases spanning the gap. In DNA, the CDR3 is TGTGCCAGCACAGGGGATGGCAATCAGCCCCAGCATTTT. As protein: CASTGDGNQPQHF.

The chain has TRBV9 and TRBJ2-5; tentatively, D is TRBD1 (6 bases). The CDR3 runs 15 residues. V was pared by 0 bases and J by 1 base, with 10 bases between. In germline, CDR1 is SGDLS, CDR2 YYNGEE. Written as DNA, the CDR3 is TGTGCCAGCAGCGTAGAGGGGGACCCCCAAGAGACCCAGTACTTC. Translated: CASSVEGDPQETQYF.

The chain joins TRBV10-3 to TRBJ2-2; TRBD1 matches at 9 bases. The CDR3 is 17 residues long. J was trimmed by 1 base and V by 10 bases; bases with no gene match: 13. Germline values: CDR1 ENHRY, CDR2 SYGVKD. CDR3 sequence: CATGTGMRGMNTGELFF. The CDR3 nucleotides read TGTGCCACCGGGACAGGGATGAGGGGTATGAACACCGGGGAGCTGTTTTTT.

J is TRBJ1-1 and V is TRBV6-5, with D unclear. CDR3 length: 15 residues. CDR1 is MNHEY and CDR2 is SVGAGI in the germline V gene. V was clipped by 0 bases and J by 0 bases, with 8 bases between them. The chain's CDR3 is CASSYSPDMNTEAFF. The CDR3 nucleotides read TGTGCCAGCAGTTACTCGCCAGACATGAACACTGAAGCTTTCTTT.

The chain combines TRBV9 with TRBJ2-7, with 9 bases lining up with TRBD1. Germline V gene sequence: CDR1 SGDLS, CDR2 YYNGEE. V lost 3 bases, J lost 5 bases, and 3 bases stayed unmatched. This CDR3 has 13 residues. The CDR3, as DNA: TGTGCCAGCAGCGCGGGACAGGGCAACGAGCAGTACTTC. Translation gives CASSAGQGNEQYF.

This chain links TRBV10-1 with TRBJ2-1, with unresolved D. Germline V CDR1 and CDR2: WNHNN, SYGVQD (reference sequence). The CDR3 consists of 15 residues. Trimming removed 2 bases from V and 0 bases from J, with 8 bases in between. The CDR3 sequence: CASSETRSSYNEQFF. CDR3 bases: TGCGCCAGCAGTGAGACGAGGAGCTCCTACAATGAGCAGTTCTTC.

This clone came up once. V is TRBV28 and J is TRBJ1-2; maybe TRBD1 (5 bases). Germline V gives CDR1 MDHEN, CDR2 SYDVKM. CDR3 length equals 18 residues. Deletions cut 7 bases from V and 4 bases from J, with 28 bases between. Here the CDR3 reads CASTKPTGGDLPSYGYTF. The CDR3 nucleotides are TGTGCCAGCACCAAACCCACGGGGGGGGACTTACCCTCCTATGGCTACACCTTC.

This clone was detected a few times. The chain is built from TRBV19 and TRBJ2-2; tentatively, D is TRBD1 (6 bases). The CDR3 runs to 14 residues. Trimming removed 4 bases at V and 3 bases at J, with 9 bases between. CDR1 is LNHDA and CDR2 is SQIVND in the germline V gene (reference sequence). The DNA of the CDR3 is TGTGCCAGTAGTACCGGACAGCACACCGGGGAGCTGTTTTTT. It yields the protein CASSTGQHTGELFF.

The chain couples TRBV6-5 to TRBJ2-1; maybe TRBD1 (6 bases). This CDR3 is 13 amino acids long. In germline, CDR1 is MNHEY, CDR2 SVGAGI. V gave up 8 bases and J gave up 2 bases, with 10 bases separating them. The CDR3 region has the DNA TGTGCCAGCCTCACAGGGACCTACAATGAGCAGTTCTTC. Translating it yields CASLTGTYNEQFF.